These 29 T cell receptor beta chains share one sample of origin, sequenced in a study of T cell repertoires in cytomegalovirus infection. From the reads, TCRdb called clonotypes with MiXCR, one entry per CDR3 protein. The table lists hundreds of thousands of distinct CDR3 sequences, roughly 26% of them singletons. Sequenced: CD8+ T cells from PBMCs. The receptors were sampled from a human donor in good health (CMV status not recorded). Some clones in this sample may be carry-over from other donors' samples.

V and J are TRBV29-1 and TRBJ1-1, with 8 bases lining up with TRBD1. CDR3 length: 12 amino acids. The ends lost 6 bases at V and 10 bases at J; junction bases unmatched: 10. Germline-derived CDR1 and CDR2 are SQVTM and ANQGSEA. Written as DNA, the CDR3 is TGCAGCGTCCCAGGGGGCAGTGGTGTAGCTTTCTTT. It specifies CSVPGGSGVAFF.

The J gene is TRBJ2-7, the V gene TRBV6-2 or TRBV6-3; D perhaps matches TRBD1 (6 bases). V lost 2 bases to trimming and J lost 6 bases, with 11 bases between them. The CDR3 contains 13 residues. Germline CDR1 is MNHEY and CDR2 is SVGEGT. The CDR3 DNA follows: TGTGCCAGCAGTTACAAGCGAGGGGGCGAGCAGTACGTC. Its translation: CASSYKRGGEQYV.

This chain joins TRBV2 and TRBJ2-5; D is possibly TRBD1 or TRBD2 (5 bases each). V lost 6 bases and J 1 base, leaving 9 bases between the germline ends. This CDR3 is 13 amino acids long. The germline CDR1 and CDR2 sequences are SNHLY and FYNNEI. The chain's CDR3 is CASRGTSQETQYF. The CDR3 DNA sequence: TGTGCCAGCAGAGGGACGAGCCAAGAGACCCAGTACTTC.

The chain couples TRBV14 to TRBJ1-6; perhaps TRBD1 as D (5 bases). V lost 6 bases and J lost 0, with 15 bases in between. Per germline, CDR1 SGHDN and CDR2 FVKESK. The CDR3 runs to 17 residues. Here the CDR3 DNA reads TGTGCCAGCAGTCAGTCACCAGGGAGCTCCTATAATTCACCCCTCCACTTT. Protein: CASSQSPGSSYNSPLHF.

This clonotype was counted between two and nine times. The V and J genes are TRBV10-3 and TRBJ1-2; D gene unclear. The V and J ends lost 0 bases and 7 bases respectively, with 9 bases between them. The germline CDR1 and CDR2 sequences are ENHRY and SYGVKD. This CDR3 comprises 13 residues. The CDR3 sequence: CAISESSGRGYTF. In DNA, the CDR3 is TGTGCCATCAGTGAGTCGTCGGGTCGTGGCTACACCTTC.

The chain is built from TRBV25-1 and TRBJ2-1; 9 bases map to TRBD2. The J segment lost 8 bases and the V segment lost 5 bases, leaving 7 bases of the junction unmatched. This CDR3 is 14 amino acids long. Germline loops: CDR1 MGHDK, CDR2 SYGVNS. CDR3 protein: CASSWLAGYDEQFF. The CDR3 nucleotides read TGTGCCAGCAGTTGGCTAGCGGGGTACGATGAGCAGTTCTTC.

This clonotype has only a few counts. The rearrangement uses TRBV29-1 and TRBJ2-1; 13 nucleotides agree with TRBD2. Germline CDR1 and CDR2: SQVTM and ANQGSEA. CDR3 length: 13 residues. J was trimmed by 10 bases and V by 7 bases; bases with no gene match: 7. The CDR3: CSAGLAGDREQFF. The CDR3 DNA reads TGCAGCGCCGGACTAGCGGGGGATCGGGAGCAGTTCTTC.

The chain links TRBV20-1 to TRBJ1-2, with a weak D call TRBD1 (6 bases). The CDR3 sequence is 16 residues long. With 3 bases removed from V and 1 base from J, the gap between germline ends came to 18 bases. Germline V lookup: CDR1 DFQATT, CDR2 SNEGSKA (reference sequence). The CDR3 reads CSARKLAKGDNYGYTF. For the CDR3, the DNA is TGCAGTGCTAGGAAGTTGGCCAAGGGGGATAACTATGGCTACACCTTC.

The sample holds many counts of this clonotype. The gene calls are TRBV7-2 and TRBJ1-3; D perhaps matches TRBD1 (5 bases). The V gene lost 5 bases and the J gene lost 11 bases, with 28 bases spanning the gap. Per the germline V gene, CDR1 is SGHTA and CDR2 is FQGNSA. This CDR3 region has 17 residues. DNA for the CDR3: TGTGCCAGCAGCGGTACCGGGACGGACGTCCCTGACATCGCCATATATTTT. Translation gives CASSGTGTDVPDIAIYF.

This clonotype was counted many times. The chain uses TRBV5-4 and TRBJ2-5; tentative D call: TRBD2 (6 bases). Germline V gene lookup returns CDR1 SGHNT and CDR2 YYREEE (reference sequence). V was clipped by 7 bases and J by 0 bases, with 13 bases between them. The CDR3 length is 14 residues. The CDR3 reads CASQAGSDQETQYF. As DNA, the CDR3 is TGTGCCAGCCAAGCGGGTAGCGACCAAGAGACCCAGTACTTC.

In its sample, this clonotype was seen a few times. J is TRBJ2-1 and V is TRBV5-5; D might be TRBD2 (6 bases). V lost 0 bases and J lost 7, with 14 bases in between. The CDR3 extends over 15 amino acids. The germline V gene encodes CDR1 SGHKS and CDR2 YYEKEE (reference sequence). As DNA, the CDR3 is TGTGCCAGCAGCTTGGCGGGGGACGTTGGAAATGAGCAGTTCTTC. This translates into CASSLAGDVGNEQFF.

There are a few counts of this clonotype. The genes are TRBV7-9 and TRBJ2-1; D is perhaps TRBD1 or TRBD2 (5 bases each). V was pared by 5 bases and J by 5 bases, with 13 bases between. From germline, CDR1 is SEHNR and CDR2 FQNEAQ (reference sequence). The CDR3 extends over 14 amino acids. CDR3 nucleotide sequence: TGTGCCAGCAGCCCCTCGGGGACCCACAATGAGCAGTTCTTC. Protein: CASSPSGTHNEQFF.

This clonotype was observed a handful of times. The rearrangement uses TRBV29-1 and TRBJ2-3, with 8 bases that match TRBD1. With 3 bases clipped from V and 0 bases from J, the junction kept 2 bases outside the gene matches. Germline lookup yields CDR1 SQVTM and CDR2 ANQGSEA. This CDR3 contains 14 residues. The CDR3 protein is CSVDGDRSTDTQYF. Here the CDR3 DNA reads TGCAGCGTTGATGGGGACAGGAGCACAGATACGCAGTATTTT.

This clonotype was counted a few times. V usage is TRBV12-3 or TRBV12-4 and J usage is TRBJ1-5; D is ambiguous. Between the trimmed V and J ends, which lost 2 bases and 8 bases, there was a span of 10 bases. The CDR3 contains 13 residues. The CDR3 coding sequence is TGTGCCAGCAGTTTAAGGGCGATAAAGCCCCAGCATTTT. This codes for CASSLRAIKPQHF.

The chain combines TRBV15 with TRBJ1-5; D remains ambiguous. CDR1 is LNHNV and CDR2 is YYDKDF in the germline V gene (reference sequence). There are 17 residues in the CDR3. V was trimmed by 0 bases and J by 1 base, leaving 13 bases between them. The CDR3 nucleotides read TGTGCCACCAGCAGAGATAGGGCCGGGTCGAGCAATCAGCCCCAGCATTTT. It yields the protein CATSRDRAGSSNQPQHF.

The chain combines TRBV6-2 or TRBV6-3 with TRBJ2-2; 11 bases line up with TRBD2. The CDR3 is 18 amino acids. The V and J ends lost 7 bases and 0 bases, in that order; junction bases with no gene match: 10. Germline V gives CDR1 MNHEY, CDR2 SVGEGT. DNA of the CDR3: TGTGCCAGCACCATGGCCTTAGCGGGGGGGACGAACACCGGGGAGCTGTTTTTT. Translation gives CASTMALAGGTNTGELFF.

This clonotype has at least ten counts. This chain links TRBV20-1 with TRBJ2-7; D assignment may be TRBD1 or TRBD2 (6 bases each). Germline loops: CDR1 DFQATT, CDR2 SNEGSKA (reference sequence). This CDR3 spans 14 amino acids. V lost 0 bases and J 3 bases, leaving 12 bases between the germline ends. The CDR3 loop reads CSARDRGRGYEQYF. As DNA, the CDR3 is TGCAGTGCTAGAGATCGGGGGCGGGGCTACGAGCAGTACTTC.

This clonotype was recorded once. This sequence joins TRBV9 and TRBJ2-1; 8 bases agree with TRBD2. CDR3 size: 16 residues. Germline loops: CDR1 SGDLS, CDR2 YYNGEE. With 0 bases clipped from V and 4 bases from J, the junction kept 6 bases outside the gene matches. CDR3 residues: CASSVVDRGGYNEQFF. Written as DNA, the CDR3 is TGTGCCAGCAGCGTAGTGGACCGCGGGGGGTACAATGAGCAGTTCTTC.

The chain is built from TRBV7-9 and TRBJ1-6, with 8 bases fitting TRBD1. Germline CDR1 SEHNR, CDR2 FQNEAQ (reference sequence). Germline trimming cut 5 bases from V and 7 bases from J; bases unmatched to any gene: 10. There are 16 residues in the CDR3. CDR3 in DNA: TGTGCCAGCAGCGCCTCAAAGACAGGGGTAAATTCACCCCTCCACTTT. As protein: CASSASKTGVNSPLHF.

A few counts support this clonotype. The rearrangement uses TRBV27 and TRBJ2-1, with 7 bases identical to TRBD1. This CDR3 has 14 residues. Per the germline V gene, CDR1 is MNHEY and CDR2 is SMNVEV (reference sequence). V shed 8 bases, J shed 9 bases, and the junction held 13 bases outside the gene matches. CDR3: CASQNRGFAVEQFF. In DNA, the CDR3 is TGTGCCAGCCAAAACAGGGGTTTTGCGGTTGAGCAGTTCTTC.

This clonotype was observed a handful of times. This chain links TRBV28 with TRBJ1-5; TRBD1 aligns across 7 bases. Looked up from germline, CDR1 is MDHEN and CDR2 is SYDVKM. The CDR3 is 15 amino acids. J lost 6 bases, V lost 5 bases, and 10 bases had no gene match. Here the CDR3 DNA reads TGTGCCAGCAGTCCTATCGCGGGACAGATTCAGCCCCAGCATTTT. Amino acids: CASSPIAGQIQPQHF.

This clonotype was found many times. The J gene is TRBJ2-4, the V gene TRBV7-2; possibly TRBD2 for D (6 bases). CDR3 length equals 14 residues. Germline V gene data show CDR1 as SGHTA and CDR2 as FQGNSA. V shed 0 bases and J shed 6 bases, with 9 bases lying between them. The CDR3 DNA sequence: TGTGCCAGCAGCTTAGCGACGGGACTAAACATTCAGTACTTC. Translating it yields CASSLATGLNIQYF.

In this sample, this clonotype turned up once. This chain uses TRBV20-1 with TRBJ2-5; 10 bases line up with TRBD2. The CDR3 consists of 13 residues. CDR1 is DFQATT and CDR2 is SNEGSKA in the germline V gene (reference sequence). The V segment lost 6 bases and the J segment 8 bases; nucleotides outside the gene matches: 9. The CDR3 DNA is TGCAGTGCCAAGAGCGGGGGGGCGGACACCCAGTACTTC. Translation: CSAKSGGADTQYF.

The chain recombines TRBV20-1 with TRBJ1-2; D is unresolved. The V and J ends lost 1 base and 3 bases respectively, with 12 bases between them. Germline lookup yields CDR1 DFQATT and CDR2 SNEGSKA (reference sequence). There are 14 residues in the CDR3. This CDR3 is CSARVTTEDYGYTF. The CDR3 DNA reads as TGCAGTGCTAGAGTTACAACTGAAGACTATGGCTACACCTTC.

The chain carries TRBV6-1 and TRBJ2-2; 7 bases line up with TRBD1. After removal of 4 bases from V and 1 base from J, the junction contained 9 bases not matched to a gene. Germline loops: CDR1 MNHNS, CDR2 SASEGT. This CDR3 region has 17 residues. This CDR3 is CASSVDSDRLNTGELFF. The CDR3 DNA sequence: TGTGCCAGCAGTGTCGACTCGGACAGGCTGAACACCGGGGAGCTGTTTTTT.

This clonotype was detected many times. The chain carries TRBV6-1 and TRBJ2-3; the match to TRBD1 covers 9 bases. The CDR3 totals 15 residues. The germline CDR1 and CDR2 sequences are MNHNS and SASEGT. V lost 4 bases and J lost 0; bases outside the gene matches: 2. This CDR3 reads CASSGQGVSTDTQYF. CDR3 coding DNA: TGTGCCAGCAGTGGACAGGGGGTAAGCACAGATACGCAGTATTTT.

The chain employs TRBV4-3 and TRBJ1-4; tentatively, D is TRBD1 (5 bases). Trimming shortened V by 0 bases and J by 7 bases, and 12 bases separated the two germline ends. Per germline, CDR1 LGHNA and CDR2 YSLEER. The CDR3 covers 15 residues. CDR3 amino acids: CASSQDGGKGEKLFF. The CDR3 DNA reads as TGCGCCAGCAGCCAAGATGGGGGAAAGGGTGAAAAACTGTTTTTT.

The chain couples TRBV19 to TRBJ2-1, with D possibly being TRBD1 (6 bases). V gave up 6 bases and J gave up 4 bases, with 16 bases separating them. The CDR3 covers 15 residues. Germline V gene data show CDR1 as LNHDA and CDR2 as SQIVND (reference sequence). CDR3 protein: CASRNRELSYNEQFF. As DNA, the CDR3 is TGTGCCAGTAGGAACAGGGAGCTGTCTTACAATGAGCAGTTCTTC.

The table lists this clonotype with a few counts. This chain connects TRBV15 to TRBJ2-7; 8 positions match TRBD1. Germline V CDR1 and CDR2: LNHNV, YYDKDF (reference sequence). The CDR3 sequence is 15 residues long. V trimming: 2 bases; J trimming: 5 bases; junction bases outside the gene matches: 8. CDR3 nucleotides: TGTGCCACCAGCAGAACCCAGGCAGGGGGCCACGAGCAGTACTTC. It translates to CATSRTQAGGHEQYF.